This T cell receptor beta chain came from a study of identical twins (dated by TCRdb to 2016 to 2018). Looking at the study overall: To test whether fetal clonotypes persist, this study deep-sequenced TCR alpha and beta repertoires from monozygotic twins, from unrelated adults of various ages, and from cord blood. To rule out contamination, the twin experiments were replicated at different times with different library preparation protocols. Broad study findings and their caveats: Compared with coincidental sharing between unrelated individuals, out-of-frame TCR alpha sequences shared between twins had an excess of sequences with low generation probability. Because the same donors could not be followed over many years, the conclusions depended on cross-sectional statistical analysis. In monozygotic twins, recombination models systematically underestimated out-of-frame TCR alpha sharing, but the models matched the sharing seen between unrelated individuals. Abundant cord blood beta clonotypes carried fewer insertions; young adult naive repertoires showed a weaker similar trend, while memory repertoires showed none. The excess sharing between twins in beta out-of-frame sequences was weaker because fewer shared sequences reduced the signal-to-noise ratio. Zero-insertion analyses could be partly confounded by invariant T cells such as MAIT and iNKT, although diverse VJ usage argued against such confounding for most clonotypes.

The library was generated by 5' RACE. The sequencing machine was an Illumina HiSeq 2000. A universal primer binding site was added through template switching, and the final cDNA carried a unique molecular identifier so that TCR cDNA molecules could be counted accurately. Specific primers in the conserved constant-segment region were used to synthesize first-strand cDNA for TCR alpha and beta chains. To control for contamination, every cDNA library was double barcoded, receiving both a SMART-Mk sample barcode and Illumina barcodes. TruSeq adapter sequences along with Illumina sample barcodes were introduced in two successive PCR steps. The TCR alpha and beta cDNA libraries were sequenced on the Illumina HiSeq platform using custom primers. From the authors' description of their analysis: MiGEC was used to process raw reads and extract unique molecular identifiers, and MiXCR was used to find CDR3 positions. Recombination models were inferred per individual with the repgenHMM and IGoR tools using an EM algorithm. The analysis of shared clonotypes was done with the tcR package in R, with sharing normalized by the product of cloneset sizes. To study raw recombination free of thymic and clonal selection effects, out-of-frame nonproductive sequences were analyzed. TCRdb ran its own pipeline on the public reads, namely fastp trimming at Q25 and MiXCR clone calling, and kept in-frame beta chains. Rows matching on CDR3 protein sequence are summarized as one entry with the most common DNA and genes. The V and J calls were not made by the authors but by TCRdb's processing. This sample is represented by 200,000 to 300,000 distinct CDR3 sequences; about 11% of them were singletons. Jointly, the top ten make up 9% to 10% of the sample.

Concerning this clonotype itself: The antigen it binds to is not known. Base qualities are not recorded, but no much larger clone differs from it by a single base.

From the cysteine through the phenylalanine, the CDR3 covers 14 amino acids. Just CDR3 DNA is preserved here, 42 bases in frame from base 1. From the germline V gene, CDR1 is SGHTA and CDR2 is FQGNSA. After removal of 1 base from V and 3 bases from J, the junction retains 1 base not matched to a gene. All donors were healthy Caucasians. Miltenyi CD45RO+ enrichment and human naive T-cell isolation kits were used to isolate memory (CD45RO+) and naive T cells from PBMC. The V and J genes are TRBV7-2 and TRBJ2-5; TRBD2 aligns with 8 central bases. The source of this sequence is a man aged 50-59 years in good health. Sequences were obtained from memory T cells sorted from blood. Explained via the paper, the cell subset or site label denotes: CD45RO+ enriched T cells. The nucleotide sequence reads as follows: TGTGCCAGCAGCTTAGATAGCGGGGAAGAGACCCAGTACTTC. This encodes CASSLDSGEETQYF.